This T cell receptor (beta chain) appears in the sequencing data of a study of Ad26.COV2.S vaccination and SARS-CoV-2 variants. About the study: Doses of Ad26.COV2.S were injected into muscle once or twice, 56 days apart.

Treatment here: some 20 received Ad26.COV2.S at low or high dose, single or two shots; five or six received placebo; per-sample allocation not given. It was on day 63 after the first vaccine or placebo injection that samples were taken. The CDR3 loop spans 17 amino acids. CDR1 is GTSNPN and CDR2 is SVGIG in the germline V gene (reference sequence). The ends were cut back, 0 bases at V and 0 bases at J, with 15 bases in the middle. Assay: immunoSEQ multiplex PCR; the TCRdb copy retains only in-frame clones and omits some. The sample includes fewer than 300,000 clones, more than 70% of them seen just once.

The receptor's source is a person between 18 and 65 years old who received the Ad26.COV2.S COVID-19 vaccine or a placebo. The sequencing here drew on peripheral blood, taken in a trial of Ad26.COV2.S vaccine versus placebo. The chain has TRBV30 and TRBJ1-3; the D gene is possibly TRBD1 (5 bases). The CDR3 coding sequence is TGTGCCTGGAGTGTAGCCCGGACATCGGTCTCTGGAAACACCATATATTTT. Protein product: CAWSVARTSVSGNTIYF. The full variable domain, with the rest looked up from reference TRBV30 and TRBJ1-3, is SQTIHQWPATLVQPVGSPLSLECTVEGTSNPNLYWYRQAAGRGLQLLFYSVGIGQISSEVPQNLSASRPQDRQFILSSKKLLLSDSGFYLCAWSVARTSVSGNTIYFGEGSWLTVV.